This T cell receptor (beta chain) was identified during a study of metastatic and nonmetastatic thyroid tumors. Study-level background: It was across blood and tumor or nodule tissue from malignant and benign thyroid patients that repertoires were compared. General observations from the study: When malignant thyroid tumors were compared with benign nodules, TCR beta diversity was reportedly significantly higher in the malignant tumors. This held in both blood and tumor samples.

Nobody among the patients had been given any treatment before thyroid surgery. In the case of this clone: The antigen remains undetermined.

In the original processing: CDR3 was compared across clinicopathological groups, and the resulting differences were used to build a distant-metastasis classifier for papillary thyroid cancer. TCRdb re-analyzed the PCR reads through MiXCR. TCRdb, not the authors, supplied the V and J calls. The repertoire has over 10,000 clones, about 22% of them found once; the top ten carry roughly three fifths. The CDR3 is made up of 14 amino acids. Germline assignment: CDR1 LNHDA and CDR2 SQIVND (reference sequence). The V end was cut by 8 bases, the J end by 1 base, with 11 bases between. This TCR derives from a male donor with papillary thyroid cancer or a benign thyroid nodule (not recorded which). Some clones in this sample may be carry-over from other donors' samples. Sequencing input: blood. The V gene is TRBV19, the J gene TRBJ2-2, with D uncertain. The CDR3 is CASSGTLNTGELFF. Here the CDR3 DNA reads TGTGCCAGTTCTGGAACCCTGAACACCGGGGAGCTGTTTTTT.